This record covers a single T cell receptor (beta chain). From germline, CDR1 is MNHEY and CDR2 SMNVEV (reference sequence). The CDR3 is made up of 15 amino acids. With 2 bases clipped from V and 4 bases from J, the junction kept 4 bases outside the gene matches. The sample originates from a study of blood T cell repertoires in COVID-19. Generated by immunoSEQ multiplex PCR, the TCRdb table keeps only in-frame clones and is missing some. The sample lists 150,000 to 250,000 clones, approximately 84% seen once, with approximately 7.2% in the top ten. This receptor was obtained from a human donor with acute or convalescent COVID-19. The donor label of this sample is uncertain. The specimen was peripheral blood. V gene TRBV27 combines with J gene TRBJ2-3; 9 bases are a match to TRBD2. CDR3 DNA: TGTGCCAGCAGTTTAGGCCCTAGCGGGGCAGATACGCAGTATTTT. Its protein product is CASSLGPSGADTQYF.